This T cell receptor beta chain was sequenced during a study of vaccination and CD4 T cells after COVID-19. With respect to this clonotype: Its antigen is unidentified.

Cultured CD4+ T cell DNA underwent sequencing with the Oncomine TCR Beta short-read assay. Via MiXCR, TCRdb re-called the PCR reads, giving one row per CDR3 protein. Here the sample spans about 9,500 distinct CDR3 sequences, around 50% being singletons. Treatment here: roughly ten-day PBMC culture with coronavirus spike peptide pools or control peptides (ViraFEST assay). According to the study, CD4+ T cells from the unexposed donor were gathered ahead of the COVID-19 pandemic (2011-2018). V gave up 8 bases and J gave up 7 bases, with 21 bases separating them. This CDR3 comprises 15 residues. The V gene's germline CDR1 is MNHEY and CDR2 SVGEGT.

Sequenced: CD4+ T cells from blood, cultured in vitro. The rearrangement uses TRBV6-2 or TRBV6-3 and TRBJ1-5; D is unclear. The sequence derives from a human donor in good health. The CDR3 loop is CASLKSGSSGQPQHF. The CDR3 nucleotides are TGTGCCAGCCTTAAGTCCGGATCCTCTGGACAGCCCCAGCATTTT.